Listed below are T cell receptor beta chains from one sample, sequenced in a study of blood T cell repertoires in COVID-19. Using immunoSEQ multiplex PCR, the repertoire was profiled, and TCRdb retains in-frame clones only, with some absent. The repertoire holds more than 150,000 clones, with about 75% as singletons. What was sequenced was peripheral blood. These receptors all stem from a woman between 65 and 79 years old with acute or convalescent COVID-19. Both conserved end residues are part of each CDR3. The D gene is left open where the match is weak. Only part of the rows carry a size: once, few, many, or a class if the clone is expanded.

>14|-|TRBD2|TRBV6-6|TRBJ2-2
TGTGCCAGCAGTTACTCGCGGGAGACCGGGGAGCTGTTTTTT
CASSYSRETGELFF
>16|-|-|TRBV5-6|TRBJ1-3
TGTGCCAGCAGCTTGAGGGGATCGGCCGGTTGGGACACCATATATTTT
CASSLRGSAGWDTIYF
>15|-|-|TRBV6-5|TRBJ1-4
TGTGCCAGCAGAGACCTAAGGGGGACGGGTGAAAAACTGTTTTTT
CASRDLRGTGEKLFF
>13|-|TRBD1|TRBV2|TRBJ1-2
TGTGCCAGCTCCCGGGACAGCATTAATGGCTACACCTTC
CASSRDSINGYTF
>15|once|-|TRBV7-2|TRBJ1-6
TGTGCCAGCAGCTTATTCCGCGTCGGGAATTCACCCCTCCACTTT
CASSLFRVGNSPLHF
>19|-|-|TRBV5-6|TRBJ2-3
TGTGCCAGCAGCTTGAATCCGGGGTTCGGCCGCCGCAGCACAGATACGCAGTATTTT
CASSLNPGFGRRSTDTQYF
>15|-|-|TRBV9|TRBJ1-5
TGTGCCAGCAGCCTGTCCCCAGGGGTCAATCAGCCCCAGCATTTT
CASSLSPGVNQPQHF
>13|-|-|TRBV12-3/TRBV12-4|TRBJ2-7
TGTGCCAGCAGTTTTGATTTACAGTACGAGCAGTACTTC
CASSFDLQYEQYF
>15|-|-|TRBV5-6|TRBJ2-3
TGTGCCAGCAGCATGACGGGCAGGGTGCCAGATACGCAGTATTTT
CASSMTGRVPDTQYF
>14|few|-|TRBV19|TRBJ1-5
TGTGCCAGCAAGACGGATAGCATTAATCAGCCCCAGCATTTT
CASKTDSINQPQHF
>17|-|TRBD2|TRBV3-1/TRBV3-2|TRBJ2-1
TGTGCCAGCAGCCAAGAGGTTAGCGGGAGTGTTTACAATGAGCAGTTCTTC
CASSQEVSGSVYNEQFF
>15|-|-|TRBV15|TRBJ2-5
TGTGCCACCAGCAGAGAAAGTGAGAATCAAGAGACCCAGTACTTC
CATSRESENQETQYF
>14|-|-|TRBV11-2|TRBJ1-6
TGTGCCAGCAGATATACATACTATAATTCACCCCTCCACTTT
CASRYTYYNSPLHF
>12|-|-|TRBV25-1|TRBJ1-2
TGTGCCAGCAGCCGATCCCAGGGCCCTCACACCTTC
CASSRSQGPHTF
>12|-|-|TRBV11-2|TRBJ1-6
TGTGCCAGCAGGAAGGGACTGGAGCCCCTCCACTTT
CASRKGLEPLHF
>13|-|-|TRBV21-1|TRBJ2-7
TGTGCCGGTGCCGCGGGGGGGAGCGACGAGCAGTACTTC
CAGAAGGSDEQYF
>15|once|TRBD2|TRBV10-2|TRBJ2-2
TGCGCCAGCAGGAGCGGGAATACGAACACCGGGGAGCTGTTTTTT
CASRSGNTNTGELFF
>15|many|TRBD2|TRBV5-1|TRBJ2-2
TGCGCCAGCACAGCCCTAGCGGGAGTCACCGGGGAGCTGTTTTTT
CASTALAGVTGELFF
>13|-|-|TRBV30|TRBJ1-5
TGTGCCTGGAGTGTACAGACCGATCAGCCCCAGCATTTT
CAWSVQTDQPQHF
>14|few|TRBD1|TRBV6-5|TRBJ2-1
TGTGCCAGCAGTAGGGACAGGGGGACGAATGAGCAGTTCTTC
CASSRDRGTNEQFF
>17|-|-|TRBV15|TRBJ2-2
TGTGCCACCAGACTTAGATTGGGGCAGGGGAACACCGGGGAGCTGTTTTTT
CATRLRLGQGNTGELFF
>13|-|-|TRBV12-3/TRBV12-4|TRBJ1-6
TGTGCCAGCGGGTTTACTAATAATTCACCCCTCCACTTT
CASGFTNNSPLHF
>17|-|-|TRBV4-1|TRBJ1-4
TGCGCCAGCAGCCAATTCGTCCGGGGTTCAACTAATGAAAAACTGTTTTTT
CASSQFVRGSTNEKLFF
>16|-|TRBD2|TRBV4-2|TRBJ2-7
TGTGCCAGCAGCCAAGATCGACTAGCGGGGGCCTACGAGCAGTACTTC
CASSQDRLAGAYEQYF
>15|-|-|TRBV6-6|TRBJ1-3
TGTGCCAGCAGGCAACTACTCGGAGGTGGAAACACCATATATTTT
CASRQLLGGGNTIYF
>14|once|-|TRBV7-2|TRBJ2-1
TGTGCCAGCAGCTTACTCTCCACCGAGAATGAGCAGTTCTTC
CASSLLSTENEQFF
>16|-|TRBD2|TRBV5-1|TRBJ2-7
TGCGCCAGCAGCTTCAGTGCGGGAGTTTGGTCCTACGAGCAGTACTTC
CASSFSAGVWSYEQYF
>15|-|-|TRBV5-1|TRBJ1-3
TGCGCCAGCAGCTTGTCAGGGGCGGCTGGAAACACCATATATTTT
CASSLSGAAGNTIYF
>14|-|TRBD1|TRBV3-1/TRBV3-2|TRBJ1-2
TGTGCCAGCAGCCTGCCGACAGGGGTCGGCGGCTACACCTTC
CASSLPTGVGGYTF
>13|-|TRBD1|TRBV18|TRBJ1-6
TGTGCCAGCTCACCGACCTCTACAGGGGAGCTCCACTTT
CASSPTSTGELHF
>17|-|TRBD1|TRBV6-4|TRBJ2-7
TGTGCCAGCAGATTCTCAGGACAGGGGATTCTCATCTACGAGCAGTACTTC
CASRFSGQGILIYEQYF
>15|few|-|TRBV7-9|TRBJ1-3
TGTGCCAGCAGCCCGGAGAGTGCCTCTGGAAACACCATATATTTT
CASSPESASGNTIYF
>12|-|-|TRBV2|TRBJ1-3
TGTGCCAGCAGTGTTGTCGGGGACACCATATATTTT
CASSVVGDTIYF
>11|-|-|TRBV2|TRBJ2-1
TGTGCCAGCAGGCTAGGCGATGAGCAGTTCTTC
CASRLGDEQFF
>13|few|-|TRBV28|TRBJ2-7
TGTGCCAGCGTTGGGCTGCAACGGGGCGAGCAGTACTTC
CASVGLQRGEQYF
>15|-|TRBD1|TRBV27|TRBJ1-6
TGTGCCAGCAGGGACAGGGTCTCCTATAATTCACCCCTCCACTTT
CASRDRVSYNSPLHF
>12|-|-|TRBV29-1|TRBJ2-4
TGCAGCGCCTCCATGCCCCGGGGGATTCAGTACTTC
CSASMPRGIQYF
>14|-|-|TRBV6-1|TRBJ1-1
TGTGCCAGCAGTGACGGAGGTGCGGACACTGAAGCTTTCTTT
CASSDGGADTEAFF
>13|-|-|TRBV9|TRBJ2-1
TGTGCCAGCAGCGTAGCTCCAGGGAATGAGCAGTTCTTC
CASSVAPGNEQFF
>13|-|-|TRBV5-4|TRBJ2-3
TGTGCCAGCAGCTTAGACTCCCCGGATACGCAGTATTTT
CASSLDSPDTQYF
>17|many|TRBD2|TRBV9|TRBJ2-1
TGTGCCAGCAGCTATAGTATCGGGACTAGCGGGAAGGATGAGCAGTTCTTC
CASSYSIGTSGKDEQFF
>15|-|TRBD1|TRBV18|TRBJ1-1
TGTGCCAGCTCACCACGCACAGGGGGGGGCACTGAAGCTTTCTTT
CASSPRTGGGTEAFF
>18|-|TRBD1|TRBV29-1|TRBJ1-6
TGCAGCGTATATGAGGGACAGATTACTATTTTTTATAATTCACCCCTCCACTTT
CSVYEGQITIFYNSPLHF
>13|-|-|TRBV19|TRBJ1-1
TGTGCCAGCAGGGGATCCTTGGGGACTGAAGCTTTCTTT
CASRGSLGTEAFF
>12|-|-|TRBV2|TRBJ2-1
TGTGCCAGCAGCACAGAGGGCTGGGAGCAGTTCTTC
CASSTEGWEQFF
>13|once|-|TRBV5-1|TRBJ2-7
TGCGCCAGCAGCTTCTTAGAGCTCTACGAGCAGTACTTC
CASSFLELYEQYF
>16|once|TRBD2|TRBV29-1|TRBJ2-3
TGCAGCGACGGACTAGCGGGAGGGCTTGGGACAGATACGCAGTATTTT
CSDGLAGGLGTDTQYF
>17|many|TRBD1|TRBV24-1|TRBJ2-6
TGTGCCACCAGTGAAGGACAGGGTACCCCTGGGGCCAACGTCCTGACTTTC
CATSEGQGTPGANVLTF
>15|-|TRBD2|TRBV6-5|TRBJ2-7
TGTGCCAGCAGGACTACTAGCGGGAGCTCCTACGAGCAGTACTTC
CASRTTSGSSYEQYF